This T cell receptor beta chain was sequenced for a study of shared clonotypes between healthy human individuals. Study results and limitations: The study drew on few donors, limiting represented genetic and exposure-history diversity. Naive CD4 clonotype sharing across a handful of donors was approximately 5%. Relative to their counterparts shared across all four donors, non-shared clonotypes exhibited diminished generation probabilities.

Terminally differentiated effector memory CD45RA+ cells were excluded from the naive CD8 cells, which were CD45RO-negative and positively selected for CCR7. About this clone itself: Its specificity is unknown.

This CDR3 region has 17 residues. Researchers divided each subset's genomic DNA evenly across several immunoSEQ plates. Libraries were prepared by immunoSEQ multiplex PCR; TCRdb keeps only in-frame clonotypes and omits some of them. Seen here are roughly 2.1 million clones, 93% observed once, and the top ten hold under 2%. Sequencing was performed on naive CD8+ T cells from PBMCs. This TCR derives from a man between 18 and 29 years old in good health. Some clones in this sample may be carry-over from other donors' samples. The chain couples TRBV21-1 to TRBJ2-1; the table's D call, TRBD1, has no DNA check behind it. TRBV21-1 is a pseudogene. This chain's CDR3 is CASSARPLVGAVNEQFF. CDR3 nucleotides: TGTGCCAGCAGCGCAAGGCCTTTGGTGGGGGCTGTAAATGAGCAGTTCTTC.